A selection of T cell receptor beta chains follows, all from one sample in a study of type 1 regulatory T cells. TCRdb recomputed calls from the reads with MiXCR, one row per CDR3 protein. The sample has 60,000 to 80,000 distinct CDR3 sequences, around 63% seen once. These receptors are not linked to any known antigen. Specimen: cultured T cells, either the whole culture or a sorted T cell fraction (not recorded which). The receptors were gathered from a human donor in good health. The CDR3 runs from the conserved cysteine through the conserved F or W. A D gene is named only where the DNA matches it firmly. Clone size is given for some rows only: seen once, a few or many times, or a class if the clone is expanded.

D gene	V gene	J gene	clone size	CDR3 DNA	CDR3 protein
NA	TRBV12-3/TRBV12-4	TRBJ2-5	few	TGTGCCAGCAGATTAGGACAGAGCCAAGAGACCCAGTACTTC	CASRLGQSQETQYF
TRBD1	TRBV20-1	TRBJ2-7	NA	TGCAGTGCTAAGGGACAGTTCCACGAGCAGTACTTC	CSAKGQFHEQYF
NA	TRBV20-1	TRBJ2-7	NA	TGCAGTGCTAATCCCGGAGCTAGCGTTGAGCAGTACTTC	CSANPGASVEQYF
TRBD1	TRBV5-1	TRBJ2-1	few	TGCGCCAGCAGCTTGAACGCTGGACAGGGAAACAATGAGCAGTTCTTC	CASSLNAGQGNNEQFF
NA	TRBV3-1	TRBJ2-1	once	TGTGCCAGCAGCCAAGAGAATCTAGAGTACAATGAGCAGTTCTTC	CASSQENLEYNEQFF
NA	TRBV4-2	TRBJ1-2	NA	TGTGCCAGCAGCCGGTTGGACGCAACTAACTATGGCTACACCTTC	CASSRLDATNYGYTF
TRBD2	TRBV6-2/TRBV6-3	TRBJ2-6	NA	TGTGCCAGCACCCGGGAGGCTGGGGCCAACGTCCTGACTTTC	CASTREAGANVLTF
NA	TRBV12-3/TRBV12-4	TRBJ1-1	NA	TGTGCCAGCAGGTTTGTCGGGGGGAACACTGAAGCTTTCTTT	CASRFVGGNTEAFF
NA	TRBV30	TRBJ2-1	NA	TGTGCCTGGAGGTTTTGGGGGAGAATTGAGCAGTTCTTC	CAWRFWGRIEQFF
TRBD2	TRBV5-6	TRBJ2-5	NA	TGTGCCAGCAGCTTGTTTCGCCGGGAGGGACAAGAGACCCAGTACTTC	CASSLFRREGQETQYF
TRBD2	TRBV20-1	TRBJ2-5	few	TGCAGTGCTATCCCTCATAGCGGGAGGCAAGAGACCCAGTACTTC	CSAIPHSGRQETQYF
NA	TRBV6-5	TRBJ2-1	NA	TGTGCCAGCAGCAAAGCGCGGGATGAAAATGAGCAGTTCTTC	CASSKARDENEQFF
NA	TRBV6-5	TRBJ1-1	once	TGTGCCAGCACAGGGGAGAACACTGAAGCTTTCTTT	CASTGENTEAFF
TRBD1	TRBV20-1	TRBJ2-1	NA	TGCAGTGCTAGAGAGCCGGGACAGGGTCGGCAGTTCTTC	CSAREPGQGRQFF
NA	TRBV5-6	TRBJ2-3	NA	TGTGCCAGCAGCTTTACAGGGAGGGATACGCAGTATTTT	CASSFTGRDTQYF
TRBD2	TRBV28	TRBJ2-5	NA	TGTGCCAGCCTTCCTACCAGCGGGGGAGAGACCCAGTACTTC	CASLPTSGGETQYF
NA	TRBV4-1	TRBJ2-7	NA	TGCGCCAGCAGCCAAGATAAAAGAGCACCCACACCGGAGCAGTACTTC	CASSQDKRAPTPEQYF
TRBD1	TRBV6-2/TRBV6-3	TRBJ1-1	few	TGTGCCAGCAGTTTGGACAGGGGTATCACTGAAGCTTTCTTT	CASSLDRGITEAFF
TRBD1	TRBV4-3	TRBJ2-2	NA	TGCGCCAGGGCCGACTCAAGGGGGCGAACCGGGGAGCTGTTTTTT	CARADSRGRTGELFF
NA	TRBV12-3/TRBV12-4	TRBJ1-2	NA	TGTGCCAGCAGTTTAGGGTATATCTATGGCTACACCTTC	CASSLGYIYGYTF
TRBD1	TRBV20-1	TRBJ1-4	once	TGCAGTGCTAGGGCCGTAACAGGGGGCGCCGAAAAACTGTTTTTT	CSARAVTGGAEKLFF
TRBD1	TRBV2	TRBJ1-2	once	TGTGCCAGCACCAGGGGGCAGGGGGGTTACTACACCTTC	CASTRGQGGYYTF
NA	TRBV10-2	TRBJ1-1	few	TGCGCCAGCACCCCCGGTGGGGGCACTGAAGCTTTCTTT	CASTPGGGTEAFF
NA	TRBV18	TRBJ1-1	NA	TGTGCCAGCTCACCCGTAGGGGAGACCACTGAAGCTTTCTTT	CASSPVGETTEAFF
NA	TRBV9	TRBJ2-2	NA	TGTGCCAGCGCGAGGTATATGGATGCCGGGGAGCTGTTTTTT	CASARYMDAGELFF
TRBD1	TRBV12-3/TRBV12-4	TRBJ1-1	few	TGTGCCAGCAGTGATAACAGGGGGCTTAGCACTGAAGCTTTCTTT	CASSDNRGLSTEAFF
NA	TRBV9	TRBJ2-3	NA	TGTGCCAGCAGCGTAGATGTAAGGGGAGATACGCAGTATTTT	CASSVDVRGDTQYF
TRBD1	TRBV2	TRBJ2-3	few	TGTGCCAGCAGGGCTTCCCCGGGACAGGGCCCAGATACGCAGTATTTT	CASRASPGQGPDTQYF
TRBD2	TRBV3-1	TRBJ2-5	NA	TGTGCCAGCAGCCAAGCGGGAGGTCGGAGAGAGACCCAGTACTTC	CASSQAGGRRETQYF